This T cell receptor (beta chain) was captured by sequencing in a study of T cell responses to AZD1222 COVID-19 vaccine (dated by TCRdb to about 2021). About the study as a whole: Because spike-specific TCR depth and breadth did not differ between the two schedules, AZD1222 recipients who got a second dose at roughly 4 weeks were pooled with those who got a second dose at roughly 12 weeks. A total of around 240 trial participants underwent TCR sequencing, of whom 200 to 220 received two doses of AZD1222 and about 25 received two doses of the MenACWY control vaccine. Trial participants were enrolled by age into subgroups of 18-55, 56-69 and 70-plus years, and about 150, 27 and 61 TCR-sequenced participants, respectively, were included in these subgroups.

The CDR3 regions of human TCRbeta chains were analyzed by immunosequencing. As for the original processing: Repertoire TCRs were checked for matches against a reference library of SARS-CoV-2-specific TCRs that had been generated using the MIRA antigen-specificity platform. Breadth was defined as the fraction of unique TCRs that were SARS-CoV-2-associated, and depth was defined as the fraction of total T cells that were SARS-CoV-2-associated. Using the MIRA data, each spike-specific TCR was assigned both to the spike region to which the TCR was reactive and to a CD4 or CD8 class. Log10-transformed breadth and depth values were compared by one-way ANOVA with Sidak's multiple comparisons tests. Entries here come from immuneACCESS through TCRdb and include only in-frame sequences with V and J called. Some clones fail to appear in such tables; in the studies checked, an unresolved V gene covers under half of the shortfall, and the cause of the remainder is unknown. V and J calls and clone size are copied from that table; D and trimming were computed from the DNA. This sample is represented by some 120,000 clones; 90% of them were singletons. The top ten clonotypes cover 7.2% of the sample.

The time point label on this specimen signifies: baseline before first vaccination. The vaccinee samples were drawn from two UK trials, COV001 and COV002, one of which was a single-blind randomized controlled phase 2/3 trial testing AZD1222 (ChAdOx1 nCoV-19) in healthy adults. Trial participant PBMC samples were collected at day 0 and day 28 after the second dose for TCRbeta chain sequencing. The germline V gene (reference sequence) yields MNHEY for CDR1 and SMNVEV for CDR2. Its CDR3 holds 16 amino acids, cysteine through phenylalanine. Just the 48-base CDR3 DNA is kept, in frame starting at base 1. Concerning this clone itself: The antigen this receptor binds is unknown. The junction and the germline gene differ at one end; a read error may be behind it.

Findings and caveats that apply to the study as a whole: Conclusions about previously exposed vaccinees are limited because only 6 or 7 AZD1222 recipients were SARS-CoV-2 seropositive at baseline. A significant rise in spike-specific TCR breadth and depth was observed after two AZD1222 doses relative to day 0 and relative to MenACWY recipients. Because no samples from the day 14 peak response were available, repertoires could be characterized only after the peak T cell response. Participants were mostly white British, with more females than males. The authors suggested clonal diversity may have been underestimated. In the small 56-69-year group, the increase in depth fell short of significance, most likely because of low power. The whole spike protein was spanned by vaccine-associated CD4 TCRs, and dominant responses were seen in regions 160-218 and 743-854. Reportedly, almost half of the unique spike-specific TCRs recognized epitopes lying outside the regions that are mutated in the B.1.351 and B.1.1.7 variants.

Source: peripheral blood, taken on day 0 of AZD1222 vaccination. This receptor was identified in an adult in good health. Here the chain combines TRBV27 and TRBJ2-7; 9 central nucleotides agree with TRBD2. The DNA sequence reads TGTGCCAGCAGTTTAATCTCGAGCGGGAGGTCCTCCGAGCAGTACTTC. Its amino acids are CASSLISSGRSSEQYF.